This TCR beta chain is drawn from a study of a mutant IDH1 vaccine in newly diagnosed glioma. Time point defined: week 35, safety follow-up. Every vaccine dose comprised 300 ug of mutant IDH1 20-mer peptide plus topical imiquimod. This table comes from immunoSEQ multiplex PCR, and its TCRdb copy is limited to in-frame clones, with some not included. This repertoire shows 50,000 to 75,000 clones, about 73% found once; its top ten account for 4.7%. V dropped 4 bases and J dropped 1 base, with 8 bases sitting between them. Germline values: CDR1 SGHNT, CDR2 YYREEE (reference sequence). This CDR3 contains 13 residues. Worth noting for this clone: Its target is unknown.

This TCR derives from a man aged 45-65 years with glioma. Sequences were derived from PBMCs, sampled from a glioma patient whose treatment included an IDH1 peptide vaccine. V and J are TRBV5-4 and TRBJ1-1; D is undetermined. CDR3 region: CASSPIGNTEAFF. The CDR3 nucleotides are TGTGCCAGCAGCCCGATCGGGAACACTGAAGCTTTCTTT.